The clone carrying this TCR beta chain was seen a few times. Its antigen is currently unknown. Sequencing of dividing CFSE-low cells from the MLR defined alloreactive TCRbeta sequences. Germline V gives CDR1 SGHTA, CDR2 FQGNSA. V was shortened by 5 bases and J by 2 bases, with 8 bases between the two germline ends. The CDR3 spans 13 residues. These data are taken from a study of T cell clones after liver transplantation. Study information: Liver transplant recipients had immunosuppression withdrawal attempted within 2 years.

Method: immunoSEQ multiplex PCR; TCRdb's copy keeps in-frame clones and lacks some. In the table there are approximately 5,000 clones, over 40% of which are singletons. The genes are TRBV7-2 and TRBJ2-3, with D tentatively TRBD1 (5 bases). The receptor comes from a human patient who received a liver transplant. Among the T cells, some may be from the graft donor. The sample comprised CD4+ T cells from cultured PBMCs. The CDR3: CASSQGLTDTQYF. The CDR3 coding sequence is TGTGCCAGCAGCCAGGGCCTCACAGATACGCAGTATTTT.